This T cell receptor (beta chain) was recovered during a study of shared clonotypes between healthy human individuals. CD45RA+ naive and CD45RA-negative memory subsets were separated from CD4+ cells. Germline lookup yields CDR1 SQVTM and CDR2 ANQGSEA. The CDR3 extends over 14 amino acids. The V gene lost 5 bases and the J gene lost 3 bases, with 17 bases spanning the gap. The table came from immunoSEQ multiplex PCR; TCRdb's copy has only in-frame clones and leaves some out. The sample has around 2.1 million clones; roughly 95% are singletons. Material for sequencing was naive CD4+ T cells sorted from blood. Subset in this sample: CD45RA+ positively selected. This sequence joins TRBV29-1 and TRBJ2-7; D not resolved. The receptor was isolated from a man between 18 and 29 years old in good health. As DNA, the CDR3 is TGCAGCGTTATCTCCGGCAGTAACATCTACGAGCAGTACTTC. Its translation: CSVISGSNIYEQYF.